Listed below are T cell receptor beta chains from one sample, sequenced in a study of a mutant IDH1 vaccine in newly diagnosed glioma. Sequencing was performed with immunoSEQ multiplex PCR; in TCRdb, only in-frame clones are kept and a portion is missing. The table records around 37,000 clones, around nine tenths of them present only once. The sample in question was PBMCs, obtained from a glioma patient treated with radiotherapy, temozolomide or both. Source of these receptors: a man in his late teens or twenties with glioma. Each CDR3 is given with its conserved first and last residue. D genes are given only for firm matches. Some rows mark clone size as missing; the rest say once, few, many or name a class of expanded clone.

v_call: TRBV30; clone_size: .; j_call: TRBJ2-1; d_call: .; cdr3_aa: CAWSVELRNEQFF; cdr3_nt: TGTGCCTGGAGTGTGGAACTTCGCAATGAGCAGTTCTTC
v_call: TRBV5-8; clone_size: .; j_call: TRBJ2-7; d_call: TRBD2; cdr3_aa: CASSGGLAGAYEQYF; cdr3_nt: TGTGCCAGCAGCGGGGGACTAGCGGGGGCCTACGAGCAGTACTTC
v_call: TRBV4-3; clone_size: medium-sized; j_call: TRBJ2-7; d_call: TRBD2; cdr3_aa: CASSQDLAGGPSYEQYF; cdr3_nt: TGCGCCAGCAGCCAAGATCTAGCGGGAGGACCCTCCTACGAGCAGTACTTC
v_call: TRBV27; clone_size: .; j_call: TRBJ2-4; d_call: TRBD2; cdr3_aa: CASRTSALAKNIQYF; cdr3_nt: TGTGCCAGCAGGACTAGCGCTCTAGCCAAAAACATTCAGTACTTC
v_call: TRBV29-1; clone_size: once; j_call: TRBJ1-3; d_call: .; cdr3_aa: CSASTDSGNTIYF; cdr3_nt: TGCAGCGCCTCGACGGACTCTGGAAACACCATATATTTT
v_call: TRBV7-7; clone_size: few; j_call: TRBJ1-1; d_call: .; cdr3_aa: CASSQSLRRGLVNTEAFF; cdr3_nt: TGTGCTAGCAGCCAGTCCCTAAGGCGGGGTTTGGTGAACACTGAAGCTTTCTTT
v_call: TRBV2; clone_size: .; j_call: TRBJ1-1; d_call: .; cdr3_aa: CASSYRENTEAFF; cdr3_nt: TGTGCCAGCAGTTACAGGGAAAACACTGAAGCTTTCTTT
v_call: TRBV2; clone_size: .; j_call: TRBJ2-7; d_call: .; cdr3_aa: CASRRRALDEQYF; cdr3_nt: TGTGCCAGCAGGAGGCGGGCTTTAGACGAGCAGTACTTC
v_call: TRBV30; clone_size: once; j_call: TRBJ2-1; d_call: TRBD2; cdr3_aa: CAWSMGTSRYNEQFF; cdr3_nt: TGTGCCTGGAGTATGGGGACTAGCAGATACAATGAGCAGTTCTTC
v_call: TRBV9; clone_size: .; j_call: TRBJ2-1; d_call: TRBD2; cdr3_aa: CASSGRLAGSSYNEQFF; cdr3_nt: TGTGCCAGCAGCGGCAGACTAGCGGGGAGCTCCTACAATGAGCAGTTCTTC
v_call: TRBV5-6; clone_size: .; j_call: TRBJ2-1; d_call: .; cdr3_aa: CASSLGVPPNEQFF; cdr3_nt: TGTGCCAGCAGCTTGGGCGTTCCTCCCAATGAGCAGTTCTTC
v_call: TRBV7-8; clone_size: .; j_call: TRBJ1-1; d_call: .; cdr3_aa: CASSRQSASEAFF; cdr3_nt: TGTGCCAGCAGCCGACAGAGCGCAAGTGAAGCTTTCTTT
v_call: TRBV28; clone_size: .; j_call: TRBJ2-5; d_call: TRBD2; cdr3_aa: CASSRGGGETQYF; cdr3_nt: TGTGCCAGCAGCCGGGGGGGCGGAGAGACCCAGTACTTC
v_call: TRBV30; clone_size: .; j_call: TRBJ2-3; d_call: .; cdr3_aa: CAWSSTRADTQYF; cdr3_nt: TGTGCCTGGAGCTCGACTAGGGCAGATACGCAGTATTTT
v_call: TRBV6-6; clone_size: .; j_call: TRBJ1-1; d_call: TRBD1; cdr3_aa: CASSSGQGEAFF; cdr3_nt: TGTGCCAGCAGTTCCGGACAGGGGGAAGCTTTCTTT
v_call: TRBV25-1; clone_size: .; j_call: TRBJ1-1; d_call: .; cdr3_aa: CASLQGNSEAFF; cdr3_nt: TGTGCCAGCCTACAGGGAAACTCTGAAGCTTTCTTT
v_call: TRBV9; clone_size: .; j_call: TRBJ2-7; d_call: .; cdr3_aa: CASSVDDTYEQYF; cdr3_nt: TGTGCCAGCAGCGTAGATGACACCTACGAGCAGTACTTC
v_call: TRBV11-3; clone_size: once; j_call: TRBJ1-1; d_call: .; cdr3_aa: CASSLGRRGEAFF; cdr3_nt: TGTGCCAGCAGCTTAGGACGTCGCGGGGAAGCTTTCTTT
v_call: TRBV4-2; clone_size: .; j_call: TRBJ1-2; d_call: .; cdr3_aa: CASSQEYGSPYGYTF; cdr3_nt: TGTGCCAGCAGCCAAGAATACGGCAGCCCCTATGGCTACACCTTC
v_call: TRBV28; clone_size: .; j_call: TRBJ2-7; d_call: .; cdr3_aa: CASKRFGRDESSYEQYF; cdr3_nt: TGTGCCAGCAAGAGGTTTGGTCGGGACGAGAGTTCCTACGAGCAGTACTTC
v_call: TRBV18; clone_size: once; j_call: TRBJ1-1; d_call: TRBD1; cdr3_aa: CASSLWTGKANYEAFF; cdr3_nt: TGTGCCAGCTCATTGTGGACAGGGAAGGCAAATTATGAAGCTTTCTTT
v_call: TRBV6-5; clone_size: once; j_call: TRBJ2-3; d_call: TRBD2; cdr3_aa: CASRLAGTDTQYF; cdr3_nt: TGTGCCAGTCGACTAGCGGGCACAGATACGCAGTATTTT
v_call: TRBV5-1; clone_size: once; j_call: TRBJ1-1; d_call: .; cdr3_aa: CASSFGGLNTEAFF; cdr3_nt: TGCGCCAGCAGCTTCGGGGGACTAAACACTGAAGCTTTCTTT
v_call: TRBV25-1; clone_size: .; j_call: TRBJ1-6; d_call: TRBD1; cdr3_aa: CASTSGTGYNSPLHF; cdr3_nt: TGTGCCAGCACTTCCGGGACAGGGTATAATTCACCCCTCCACTTT
v_call: TRBV29-1; clone_size: .; j_call: TRBJ2-7; d_call: .; cdr3_aa: CSVEGTGFREQYF; cdr3_nt: TGCAGCGTTGAAGGGACCGGGTTTCGCGAGCAGTACTTC
v_call: TRBV6-5; clone_size: .; j_call: TRBJ2-7; d_call: TRBD1; cdr3_aa: CASSSGQGLHEQYF; cdr3_nt: TGTGCCAGCAGTTCGGGACAGGGGCTCCACGAGCAGTACTTC
v_call: TRBV2; clone_size: .; j_call: TRBJ2-7; d_call: TRBD2; cdr3_aa: CASSEQGLASYEQYF; cdr3_nt: TGTGCCAGCAGTGAACAGGGACTAGCTTCCTACGAGCAGTACTTC
v_call: TRBV2; clone_size: once; j_call: TRBJ2-3; d_call: TRBD1; cdr3_aa: CASSAGTGGDTQYF; cdr3_nt: TGTGCCAGCAGTGCCGGGACAGGGGGGGATACGCAGTATTTT
v_call: TRBV14; clone_size: .; j_call: TRBJ2-7; d_call: .; cdr3_aa: CASSQDSFFYEQYF; cdr3_nt: TGTGCCAGCAGCCAGGACAGTTTTTTCTACGAGCAGTACTTC
v_call: TRBV7-3; clone_size: .; j_call: TRBJ2-2; d_call: TRBD2; cdr3_aa: CASSLFGGSLSGELFF; cdr3_nt: TGTGCCAGCAGCTTATTCGGCGGGAGTTTGAGCGGGGAGCTGTTTTTT
v_call: TRBV4-1; clone_size: .; j_call: TRBJ1-1; d_call: .; cdr3_aa: CASSQAKMNTEAFF; cdr3_nt: TGCGCCAGCAGCCAAGCCAAGATGAACACTGAAGCTTTCTTT